The 4 T cell receptor beta chains listed next were all sequenced from one sample in a study of shared clonotypes between healthy human individuals. Generated by immunoSEQ multiplex PCR, the TCRdb table keeps only in-frame clones and is missing some. The table has 2 million to 2.5 million clones, approximately 94% seen once; the top ten hold 1.5% to 2%. CD8 cells classed as naive were CD45RO-negative and positively selected for CCR7, excluding terminally differentiated effector memory CD45RA+ cells. Sequencing input: naive CD8+ T cells from PBMCs. These receptors originate from a man aged 18 to 30 in good health. Some clones in this sample may be carry-over from other donors' samples.

For this clone: Other nucleotide sequences in the sample specify the same CDR3. The chain joins TRBV4-1 to TRBJ2-7; 13 positions agree with TRBD2. The junction had 7 bases not matched to a gene; V was cut back by 0 bases and J by 11 bases. Germline V gene data show CDR1 as MGHRA and CDR2 as YSYEKL. This CDR3 region has 15 residues. DNA for the CDR3: TGCGCCAGCAGCCAAGAAGGACTAGCGGGAGAATATAAGTACTTC. It is translated as CASSQEGLAGEYKYF.

This chain uses TRBV7-7 with TRBJ2-7, with a possible D match to TRBD1 (6 bases). This CDR3 spans 15 amino acids. V shed 2 bases and J shed 3 bases, with 14 bases lying between them. Germline-derived CDR1 and CDR2 are SSHAT and FNYEAQ (reference sequence). The CDR3 loop is CASSLLQGGDYEQYF. In DNA form, the CDR3 reads TGTGCCAGCAGCTTATTACAGGGTGGTGACTACGAGCAGTACTTC.

The J gene is TRBJ1-1, the V gene TRBV19; TRBD1 aligns across 10 bases. J lost 6 bases, V lost 4 bases, and 8 bases had no gene match. The germline V gene has CDR1 LNHDA and CDR2 SQIVND (reference sequence). The CDR3 extends over 15 amino acids. The CDR3: CASSTPGQGMAEAFF. CDR3 in DNA: TGTGCCAGTAGTACGCCGGGACAGGGGATGGCTGAAGCTTTCTTT.

The rearrangement links TRBV19 to TRBJ2-3; the D is unclear. Trimming left V 5 bases short and J 2 bases short, with 8 bases between. The V gene's germline CDR1 is LNHDA and CDR2 SQIVND (reference sequence). The CDR3 sequence is 13 residues long. The CDR3 bases are TGTGCCAGTAGTCGATCGTTCACAGATACGCAGTATTTT. Its translation: CASSRSFTDTQYF.